The 26 T cell receptor beta chains below all came from one sample that was sequenced in a study of a mutant IDH1 vaccine in newly diagnosed glioma. Time point denoted: week 5, during vaccination. What each vaccine dose contained was 300 ug of mutant IDH1 20-mer peptide, accompanied by topical imiquimod. These receptors have no known antigen. This table comes from immunoSEQ multiplex PCR, and its TCRdb copy is limited to in-frame clones, with some not included. The sample lists 40,000 to 65,000 clones, just under 80% occurring once. The input for sequencing was PBMCs, taken from a glioma patient whose treatment included an IDH1 peptide vaccine. The origin of the receptors is a woman aged 40 to 50 with glioma.

In this sample, this clone is medium-sized (0.01 to 0.1%). V and J are TRBV5-4 and TRBJ2-3; 10 positions agree with TRBD2. V was clipped by 3 bases and J by 4 bases; unmatched bases: 11. The CDR3 consists of 17 residues. Germline V gene data show CDR1 as SGHNT and CDR2 as YYREEE (reference sequence). The CDR3 is CASSSGASGGVADTQYF. The CDR3, as DNA: TGTGCCAGCAGCTCGGGGGCTAGCGGGGGAGTCGCAGATACGCAGTATTTT.

This clone was observed once. The gene calls are TRBV6-5 and TRBJ2-7; D gene uncertain. This CDR3 is 12 amino acids long. Germline V CDR1 and CDR2: MNHEY, SVGAGI. V lost 4 bases and J lost 6, with 10 bases in between. Here the CDR3 reads CASSSTAGEQYF. The CDR3 nucleotides read TGTGCCAGCAGTTCAACAGCCGGCGAGCAGTACTTC.

The table lists this clone with a few counts. The J gene is TRBJ1-5, the V gene TRBV10-3; tentatively, D is TRBD1 (5 bases). Germline assignment: CDR1 ENHRY and CDR2 SYGVKD. The length of the CDR3 is 15 residues. Trimming pared 0 bases from V and 1 base from J, leaving 7 bases between. CDR3 loop: CAISESRDSNQPQHF. In DNA, the CDR3 is TGTGCCATCAGTGAGTCTCGGGACAGCAATCAGCCCCAGCATTTT.

There are a few counts of this clone. The chain combines TRBV10-1 with TRBJ2-7, with 12 bases matching TRBD1. The CDR3 is 17 amino acids. The J segment lost 7 bases and the V segment lost 4 bases, leaving 14 bases of the junction unmatched. Germline loops: CDR1 WNHNN, CDR2 SYGVQD (reference sequence). The DNA for the CDR3 is TGCGCCAGCAGTGCCGGGACAGGGGGCTCCACAGCGGGGGAGCAGTACTTC. This encodes CASSAGTGGSTAGEQYF.

The rearrangement joins TRBV15 to TRBJ2-5, with TRBD2 matching over 7 bases. This CDR3 region has 15 residues. Per germline, CDR1 LNHNV and CDR2 YYDKDF (reference sequence). The junction had 6 bases not matched to a gene; V was cut back by 4 bases and J by 1 base. CDR3 loop: CATSNPSGFQETQYF. In DNA, the CDR3 is TGTGCCACCAGCAACCCTAGCGGTTTCCAAGAGACCCAGTACTTC.

The chain combines TRBV25-1 with TRBJ2-5; 7 nucleotides line up with TRBD1. CDR3 size: 16 residues. V trimming: 0 bases; J trimming: 2 bases; junction bases outside the gene matches: 6. Germline CDR1 is MGHDK and CDR2 is SYGVNS. In DNA form, the CDR3 reads TGTGCCAGCAGTGAATATGAAGGGGGCCCACAAGAGACCCAGTACTTC. It is translated as CASSEYEGGPQETQYF.

This clone has just a few counts. The V call is TRBV29-1, the J call TRBJ1-2; possibly TRBD1 for D (6 bases). CDR1 is SQVTM and CDR2 is ANQGSEA in the germline V gene. Trimming took 2 bases from V and 7 from J, leaving 20 bases between them. The CDR3 consists of 15 residues. CDR3 sequence: CSVETGFPIYGGYTF. The CDR3 DNA reads TGCAGCGTTGAAACAGGGTTCCCCATATATGGTGGCTACACCTTC. The variable domain in full, with the rest retrieved from reference TRBV29-1 and TRBJ1-2, is SAVISQKPSRDICQRGTSLTIQCQVDSQVTMMFWYRQQPGQSLTLIATANQGSEATYESGFVIDKFPISRPNLTFSTLTVSNMSPEDSSIYLCSVETGFPIYGGYTFGSGTRLTVV.

V is TRBV4-1 and J is TRBJ2-7; the match to TRBD1 covers 7 bases. Germline CDR1 reads MGHRA; CDR2 reads YSYEKL. V lost 1 base, J lost 0 bases, and 3 bases stayed unmatched. The CDR3 has 15 amino acids. CDR3 nucleotide sequence: TGCGCCAGCAGCCAAGTAAGGGGGCTCTCCTACGAGCAGTACTTC. Protein product: CASSQVRGLSYEQYF.

The CDR3 DNA reads TGTGCCAGTAGCCTCACGCGAGGGGATACGCAGTATTTT. It specifies CASSLTRGDTQYF. The V call is TRBV19, the J call TRBJ2-3; D is perhaps TRBD2 (5 bases). Per germline, CDR1 LNHDA and CDR2 SQIVND (reference sequence). The CDR3 has 13 amino acids. The V and J ends lost 6 bases and 6 bases respectively, with 13 bases between them. Full variable domain (missing parts from reference TRBV19 and TRBJ2-3): DGGITQSPKYLFRKEGQNVTLSCEQNLNHDAMYWYRQDPGQGLRLIYYSQIVNDFQKGDIAEGYSVSREKKESFPLTVTSAQKNPTAFYLCASSLTRGDTQYFGPGTRLTVL.

The chain joins TRBV9 to TRBJ2-1, with 14 nucleotides matching TRBD2. There are 16 residues in the CDR3. Germline values: CDR1 SGDLS, CDR2 YYNGEE. V lost 1 base and J lost 6; bases outside the gene matches: 3. DNA of the CDR3: TGTGCCAGCAGCGTACTCGGACTAGCGGGGGGCAATGAGCAGTTCTTC. Translation gives CASSVLGLAGGNEQFF.

A single count supports this clone. The chain recombines TRBV4-1 with TRBJ1-2; the D gene is possibly TRBD1 (5 bases). CDR3 length: 16 amino acids. In germline, CDR1 is MGHRA, CDR2 YSYEKL. The V end was cut by 3 bases, the J end by 8 bases, with 22 bases between. The CDR3 nucleotides read TGCGCCAGCAGCCAGCAAGACTCCGGGATCTGGGGCGGCTACACCTTC. Encoded protein: CASSQQDSGIWGGYTF.

The rearrangement links TRBV5-4 to TRBJ2-3; tentatively, D is TRBD2 (5 bases). The ends were cut back, 2 bases at V and 0 bases at J, with 10 bases in the middle. Germline V CDR1 and CDR2: SGHNT, YYREEE (reference sequence). CDR3 length equals 15 residues. The CDR3 sequence is CASSFGWTSTDTQYF. The DNA for the CDR3 is TGTGCCAGCAGCTTTGGTTGGACTAGCACAGATACGCAGTATTTT.

This clone was observed a single time. V and J are TRBV9 and TRBJ2-1; 7 bases line up with TRBD2. CDR3 length equals 16 residues. Germline V CDR1 and CDR2: SGDLS, YYNGEE. The junction had 9 bases not matched to a gene; V was cut back by 3 bases and J by 3 bases. The CDR3 region has the DNA TGTGCCAGCAGCGCGAGCGGGACTATTGGCTACAATGAGCAGTTCTTC. Translation: CASSASGTIGYNEQFF.

This chain links TRBV7-2 with TRBJ1-2, with no clear D. This CDR3 is built from 15 residues. V was cut by 3 bases and J by 4 bases, with 15 bases left in between. In germline, CDR1 is SGHTA, CDR2 FQGNSA. CDR3 amino acids: CASSFDGYGSYGYTF. In DNA form, the CDR3 reads TGTGCCAGCAGCTTCGATGGCTATGGGTCCTATGGCTACACCTTC. The full variable domain, rest sourced from reference TRBV7-2 and TRBJ1-2, is GAGVSQSPSNKVTEKGKDVELRCDPISGHTALYWYRQSLGQGLEFLIYFQGNSAPDKSGLPSDRFSAERTGGSVSTLTIQRTQQEDSAVYLCASSFDGYGSYGYTFGSGTRLTVV.

The J gene is TRBJ1-4, the V gene TRBV27, with D tentatively TRBD1 (5 bases). Germline lookup yields CDR1 MNHEY and CDR2 SMNVEV (reference sequence). This CDR3 contains 13 residues. V lost 8 bases and J 3 bases, leaving 10 bases between the germline ends. This CDR3 is CASGGRSNEKLFF. The CDR3 region has the DNA TGTGCCAGCGGGGGAAGGTCTAATGAAAAACTGTTTTTT.

This clone was seen just once. The chain joins TRBV5-1 to TRBJ1-2; TRBD1 aligns across 10 bases. CDR3 length: 15 amino acids. The J segment lost 8 bases and the V segment lost 0 bases, leaving 7 bases of the junction unmatched. Germline assignment: CDR1 SGHRS and CDR2 YFSETQ. CDR3 loop: CASSLGQGAFRGYTF. The CDR3 region has the DNA TGCGCCAGCAGCTTGGGACAGGGGGCTTTTCGGGGCTACACCTTC. The complete variable domain, with remaining parts taken from reference TRBV5-1 and TRBJ1-2, reads KAGVTQTPRYLIKTRGQQVTLSCSPISGHRSVSWYQQTPGQGLQFLFEYFSETQRNKGNFPGRFSGRQFSNSRSEMNVSTLELGDSALYLCASSLGQGAFRGYTFGSGTRLTVV.

This clone has just one count. The chain joins TRBV4-3 to TRBJ1-3, with D possibly being TRBD1 (6 bases). V dropped 4 bases and J dropped 0 bases, with 10 bases sitting between them. CDR1 and CDR2 (germline): LGHNA, YSLEER. The length of the CDR3 is 15 residues. CDR3 protein: CASSPTGSSGNTIYF. In nucleotides, the CDR3 is TGCGCCAGCAGCCCCACAGGGAGCTCTGGAAACACCATATATTTT.

V usage is TRBV4-1 and J usage is TRBJ1-2, with a possible D match to TRBD1 (6 bases). The germline V gene encodes CDR1 MGHRA and CDR2 YSYEKL. The V end was cut by 4 bases, the J end by 5 bases, with 11 bases between. CDR3 length: 13 amino acids. The CDR3 DNA follows: TGCGCCAGCAGCCCGGGACACGATTATGGCTACACCTTC. It translates to CASSPGHDYGYTF.

This rearrangement joins TRBV19 to TRBJ2-2, with D perhaps TRBD2 (5 bases). Per the germline V gene, CDR1 is LNHDA and CDR2 is SQIVND (reference sequence). V was shortened by 7 bases and J by 0 bases, with 12 bases between the two germline ends. This CDR3 spans 15 amino acids. The CDR3 is CASTGSIANTGELFF. Here the CDR3 DNA reads TGTGCCAGTACGGGGAGTATCGCGAACACCGGGGAGCTGTTTTTT.

This chain links TRBV19 with TRBJ1-1; perhaps TRBD1 as D (5 bases). The germline V gene has CDR1 LNHDA and CDR2 SQIVND (reference sequence). Trimming shortened V by 3 bases and J by 3 bases, and 8 bases separated the two germline ends. The CDR3 has 13 residues. The DNA of the CDR3 is TGTGCCAGTAGTATTGGGGGGGACACTGAAGCTTTCTTT. Translated: CASSIGGDTEAFF. The whole variable domain, filled in from reference TRBV19 and TRBJ1-1, reads DGGITQSPKYLFRKEGQNVTLSCEQNLNHDAMYWYRQDPGQGLRLIYYSQIVNDFQKGDIAEGYSVSREKKESFPLTVTSAQKNPTAFYLCASSIGGDTEAFFGQGTRLTVV.

This chain connects TRBV15 to TRBJ2-1; the D call may be TRBD1 or TRBD2 (8 bases each). The CDR3 is made up of 21 amino acids. Trimming shortened V by 0 bases and J by 2 bases, and 26 bases separated the two germline ends. Germline-derived CDR1 and CDR2 are LNHNV and YYDKDF (reference sequence). CDR3 sequence: CATSRDAIQGGRAGAYNEQFF. The CDR3, as DNA: TGTGCCACCAGCAGAGATGCCATACAGGGGGGTAGAGCGGGGGCCTACAATGAGCAGTTCTTC.

This clone was recorded a few times. The rearrangement uses TRBV5-4 and TRBJ2-2, with D perhaps TRBD1 or TRBD2 (5 bases each). Germline V gene sequence: CDR1 SGHNT, CDR2 YYREEE (reference sequence). Trimming stripped 4 bases from V and 3 bases from J, with 13 bases between. The CDR3 extends over 15 amino acids. The DNA for the CDR3 is TGTGCCAGCAGCCCTGGGGGTGAGGACACCGGGGAGCTGTTTTTT. Translating gives CASSPGGEDTGELFF.

The chain carries TRBV18 and TRBJ1-1; D unresolved. Germline V gene data show CDR1 as KGHSH and CDR2 as LQKENI. Trimming removed 2 bases from V and 6 bases from J, with 10 bases in between. The length of the CDR3 is 13 residues. The CDR3 nucleotides read TGTGCCAGCTCACCAACTGGGAAGTCTGAAGCTTTCTTT. Translating it yields CASSPTGKSEAFF. The variable domain in full, with the rest retrieved from reference TRBV18 and TRBJ1-1, is NAGVMQNPRHLVRRRGQEARLRCSPMKGHSHVYWYRQLPEEGLKFMVYLQKENIIDESGMPKERFSAEFPKEGPSILRIQQVVRGDSAAYFCASSPTGKSEAFFGQGTRLTVV.

The V and J genes are TRBV19 and TRBJ2-2, with D tentatively TRBD2 (5 bases). The germline V and J ends were trimmed by 3 bases and 5 bases, with 13 bases remaining between them. Germline CDR1 is LNHDA and CDR2 is SQIVND (reference sequence). This CDR3 has 15 amino acids. CDR3 sequence reads: CASSMSGVGTGELFF. CDR3 DNA: TGTGCCAGTAGTATGTCCGGGGTAGGAACCGGGGAGCTGTTTTTT.

The chain is built from TRBV19 and TRBJ1-5; D gene uncertain. The CDR3 consists of 14 residues. Germline CDR1 is LNHDA and CDR2 is SQIVND (reference sequence). Trimming shortened V by 1 base and J by 9 bases, and 13 bases separated the two germline ends. The CDR3 reads CASSIAGEGGPQHF. CDR3 coding DNA: TGTGCCAGTAGTATAGCTGGGGAGGGAGGGCCCCAGCATTTT.

The table lists this clone with a few counts. The chain couples TRBV6-1 to TRBJ1-5; D is unresolved. V lost 1 base, J lost 6 bases, and 10 bases lay in between. The CDR3 consists of 14 residues. Germline lookup yields CDR1 MNHNS and CDR2 SASEGT. The CDR3, as DNA: TGTGCCAGCAGTGAAGGAGGGTTGGCTCAGCCCCAGCATTTT. Its protein is CASSEGGLAQPQHF.